Detailed here is one T cell receptor beta chain. Mismatch with germline at one junction end may stem from a read error. Germline assignment: CDR1 SGDLS and CDR2 YYNGEE. This CDR3 region has 16 residues. Without any cell sorting, roughly 20-30 mg of bulk tissue yielded co-extracted RNA and DNA. A constant-region primer primed TCR beta cDNA synthesis from roughly 520 ng of total RNA. ARM-PCR was slightly modified, and three nested multiplex PCR rounds with it gave rise to the TCR beta libraries. TRBV1-TRBV30 forward primers and a C-beta reverse primer were used in the first two PCR rounds, which each ran for approximately 11 cycles. TCRdb reanalysed the multiplex PCR reads using MiXCR and keeps one entry per CDR3 protein. The table records tens of thousands of distinct CDR3 sequences, 79% of them present only once. The data are from a study of tumor-infiltrating lymphocytes in primary liver carcinoma.

The V and J genes are TRBV9 and TRBJ2-7; D might be TRBD2 (5 bases). The clonotype comes from a woman in her 30s with primary liver carcinoma and hepatitis B virus infection. The sequencing input was liver tumor tissue from sampling region 4. Described subset: tumor region T4, right-lateral pole. CDR3: CVSSPSMLPRGSEQYF. The CDR3 DNA reads as TGTGTCAGCAGCCCTTCCATGCTTCCTCGGGGTAGTGAGCAGTACTTC.